A selection of T cell receptor beta chains follows, all from one sample in a study of T cells in Graves' hyperthyroidism and ophthalmopathy. Each CDR3 protein is one row after TCRdb ran MiXCR on the multiplex PCR reads. The table lists about 560,000 distinct CDR3 sequences, 16% of them singletons. Input material: blood. These receptors all stem from a woman between 18 and 30 years old with Graves' hyperthyroidism. Each CDR3 is given with its conserved first and last residue. The D gene is left open where the match is weak. Some rows have no size entry. The others give once, few or many, or a class for an expanded clone.

d_gene	v_gene	abundance	j_gene	CDR3nt	CDR3aa
TRBD1	TRBV27	.	TRBJ1-2	TGTGCCAGCAGTCAGGGGGCGCTTTGGTCCAGTGGCTATGGCTACACCTTC	CASSQGALWSSGYGYTF
.	TRBV18	few	TRBJ2-5	TGTGCCAGCTCACAACGACCGGGAGTTGAAGAGACCCAGTACTTC	CASSQRPGVEETQYF
.	TRBV7-8	many	TRBJ2-7	TGTGCCAGCAGCTCTGGGAGAAAGCGGGTCATCTACGAGCAGTACTTC	CASSSGRKRVIYEQYF
TRBD1	TRBV20-1	many	TRBJ2-5	TGCAGTGCCAACCTACAGGGGGTAGAGACCCAGTACTTC	CSANLQGVETQYF
.	TRBV5-1	many	TRBJ2-1	TGCGCCAGCAGCTTGGCTTGGGGGTACAATGAGCAGTTCTTC	CASSLAWGYNEQFF
TRBD1	TRBV12-3/TRBV12-4	many	TRBJ2-2	TGTGCCAGCAGACTGACCGGGACAGGGACTACCGGGGAGCTGTTTTTT	CASRLTGTGTTGELFF
.	TRBV4-3	.	TRBJ1-2	TGCGCCAGCAGCCAAGACTGGGGGCGCTGGAACTATGGCTACACCTTC	CASSQDWGRWNYGYTF
TRBD2	TRBV12-3/TRBV12-4	many	TRBJ2-5	TGTGCCAGCAGTTTAGCGGGAGGGCTGGGGGAGACCCAGTACTTC	CASSLAGGLGETQYF
TRBD1	TRBV29-1	few	TRBJ1-2	TGCAGCGTCCGGACAGGGGAAAACTATGGCTACACCTTC	CSVRTGENYGYTF
.	TRBV6-1	.	TRBJ2-3	TGTGCCAGCAGTTCCGACCCCACAGATACGCAGTATTTT	CASSSDPTDTQYF
TRBD2	TRBV28	many	TRBJ2-1	TGTGCCAGCAGTTTCCTATTTGGGGGACTAGCGGGAGCCTACAATGAGCAGTTCTTC	CASSFLFGGLAGAYNEQFF
.	TRBV24-1	few	TRBJ2-7	TGTGCCACCAGTGACGGGCCAGGCTACGAGCAGTACTTC	CATSDGPGYEQYF
TRBD1	TRBV6-2/TRBV6-3	.	TRBJ2-7	TGTGCCAGCAGGAGGACAGGGGTGGACGAGCAGTACTTC	CASRRTGVDEQYF
TRBD1	TRBV6-2/TRBV6-3	many	TRBJ1-5	TGTGCCAGCAGTACCGGGACAGTCCTTGCACTTAGCAATCAGCCCCAGCATTTT	CASSTGTVLALSNQPQHF
TRBD1	TRBV6-2/TRBV6-3	.	TRBJ2-6	TGTGCCAGCATAACAGGGGGCAGTGGGGCCAACGTCCTGACTTTC	CASITGGSGANVLTF
TRBD1	TRBV7-9	many	TRBJ1-1	TGTGCCAGCAGCTTACAGGGGGTAATGAACACTGAAGCTTTCTTT	CASSLQGVMNTEAFF
.	TRBV5-1	many	TRBJ2-1	TGCGCCAGCAGCTTGGCTTCCTTCCTCATCAATGAGCAGTTCTTC	CASSLASFLINEQFF
.	TRBV7-2	few	TRBJ2-7	TGTGCCAGCAGCCCCACAATGCTTTACGAGCAGTACTTC	CASSPTMLYEQYF
TRBD1	TRBV6-1	few	TRBJ1-6	TGTGCCAGCAGACAGGGGAGCCCCTATAATTCACCCCTCCACTTT	CASRQGSPYNSPLHF
.	TRBV27	.	TRBJ1-1	TGTGCCAGCACCCCGGGCCTTGAGAACACTGAAGCTTTCTTT	CASTPGLENTEAFF
.	TRBV2	many	TRBJ1-5	TGTGCCAGCAGTGAAGGGACGGATAGCAATCAGCCCCAGCATTTT	CASSEGTDSNQPQHF
.	TRBV15	many	TRBJ1-1	TGTGCCACCAGCAGAGCCCCGTTCTTGGGGACGACGAACACTGAAGCTTTCTTT	CATSRAPFLGTTNTEAFF
.	TRBV7-2	.	TRBJ1-1	TGTGCCAGCAGCGAAAGGATCTGGGGCTTGGAAGCTTTCTTT	CASSERIWGLEAFF
.	TRBV7-2	many	TRBJ2-1	TGTGCCAGCAGCTTAACGCTACCCTCCTACAATGAGCAGTTCTTC	CASSLTLPSYNEQFF
TRBD2	TRBV5-6	many	TRBJ2-7	TGTGCCAGCAGCTTGGGGAGCGTACTAGCGGCCTCCTACGAGCAGTACTTC	CASSLGSVLAASYEQYF
TRBD2	TRBV6-4	.	TRBJ2-1	TGTGCCAGCAGTGACTCTATAAGCGGGGGGAGCTCCTACAATGAGCAGTTCTTC	CASSDSISGGSSYNEQFF
TRBD2	TRBV20-1	.	TRBJ2-5	TGCAGTGCTAAAAGAGTAGCGGGAGCACTCGGAGAGACCCAGTACTTC	CSAKRVAGALGETQYF
TRBD1	TRBV13	many	TRBJ2-7	TGTGCCAGCAGCTTAAATCGACAGGGAGCCTACGAGCAGTACTTC	CASSLNRQGAYEQYF
.	TRBV28	many	TRBJ2-3	TGTGCCACGCGGAGGGCGGGGGCGTCGGGCACAGATACGCAGTATTTT	CATRRAGASGTDTQYF
.	TRBV19	.	TRBJ1-1	TGTGCCAGTAGTTTGACCGTGACGGGCACTGAAGCTTTCTTT	CASSLTVTGTEAFF
TRBD2	TRBV12-3/TRBV12-4	many	TRBJ2-7	TGTGCCAGCAGTTTTAGACTAGCGGAAGCCGCCTACGAGCAGTACTTC	CASSFRLAEAAYEQYF
TRBD2	TRBV29-1	many	TRBJ2-3	TGCAGCGTTTGGGGGGGTTCAGATACGCAGTATTTT	CSVWGGSDTQYF
TRBD1	TRBV2	many	TRBJ2-7	TGTGCCAGCAGTGGGGGGACAGGGATCGCCTTTACCTACGAGCAGTACTTC	CASSGGTGIAFTYEQYF
TRBD1	TRBV6-1	many	TRBJ1-1	TGTGCCAGCAGCCACAGGGGGCTCGGGAACACTGAAGCTTTCTTT	CASSHRGLGNTEAFF
.	TRBV27	.	TRBJ1-5	TGTGCCAGCAGACCTTCGGGGCACAATCAGCCCCAGCATTTT	CASRPSGHNQPQHF
.	TRBV6-9	.	TRBJ2-1	TGTGCCAGCAGTTACGGAGGTAGCTCCTACAGTGAGCAGTTCTTC	CASSYGGSSYSEQFF
TRBD2	TRBV5-4	few	TRBJ2-5	TGTGCCAGCAGCTTTTCCAGGACTAGCGAAAAAGAGACCCAGTACTTC	CASSFSRTSEKETQYF
.	TRBV3-1	many	TRBJ2-5	TGTGCCAGCAGCCAGTTTAAGGCTGAGACCCAGTACTTC	CASSQFKAETQYF
TRBD1	TRBV24-1	few	TRBJ1-4	TGTGCCACCTATAAGGCAGGGGGATGTGAAAAACTGTTTTTT	CATYKAGGCEKLFF
.	TRBV7-3	many	TRBJ1-1	TGTGCCAGCAGCTTAGGGGTCCCGGGGACTGAAGCTTTCTTT	CASSLGVPGTEAFF
TRBD1	TRBV4-1	.	TRBJ2-7	TGCGCCAGCAGCCGAGGGACAGAACACGAGCAGTACTTC	CASSRGTEHEQYF
.	TRBV7-9	.	TRBJ2-2	TGTGCCAGCAGCTTTAAGAGCGGGGAGCTGTTTTTT	CASSFKSGELFF
TRBD2	TRBV11-2	few	TRBJ2-7	TGTGCCAGCAGCTCAAAAGGACTAGCGGGATCTAACGAGCAGTACTTC	CASSSKGLAGSNEQYF
.	TRBV7-9	few	TRBJ2-2	TGTGCCAGCAGCTTAAGTCCCGCACCGAACACCGGGGAGCTGTTTTTT	CASSLSPAPNTGELFF
.	TRBV2	many	TRBJ2-1	TGTGCCAGCAGGCCGGGCAGCTCCTACAATGAGCAGTTCTTC	CASRPGSSYNEQFF
TRBD1	TRBV28	few	TRBJ1-6	TGTGCCAGCAGTCCCCTGACAGGGCTTGGATCACCCCTCCACTTT	CASSPLTGLGSPLHF
.	TRBV6-2/TRBV6-3	few	TRBJ2-1	TGTGCCTGGGGGACTTCCCGGATTGGGGAGCAGTTCTTC	CAWGTSRIGEQFF
.	TRBV4-3	few	TRBJ1-4	TGCGCCAGCAGCCGCTCCGGGTCAGTTAATGAAAAACTGTTTTTT	CASSRSGSVNEKLFF
.	TRBV29-1	.	TRBJ1-1	TGCAGCGTTTTCCCTCGGGGGGCAATGATGAACACTGAAGCTTTCTTT	CSVFPRGAMMNTEAFF
TRBD2	TRBV7-9	many	TRBJ2-3	TGTGCCAGCAGCTTAGGCCTAGCGGGAGAAGGTACGCAGTATTTT	CASSLGLAGEGTQYF
.	TRBV7-9	few	TRBJ2-3	TGTGCCAGCAGCTATAGGGTGGGCACAGATACGCAGTATTTT	CASSYRVGTDTQYF
TRBD2	TRBV3-1	many	TRBJ2-1	TGTGCCAGCAGCCAAGTCCTGACTAGCGGGGCCTACAATGAGCAGTTCTTC	CASSQVLTSGAYNEQFF
.	TRBV2	many	TRBJ1-5	TGTGCCAGCAGTGAAACGGGGGATCAGCCCCAGCATTTT	CASSETGDQPQHF
TRBD2	TRBV28	many	TRBJ2-1	TGTGCCAGCAATCAAAGCGGGAGCCGAGGAAATGAGCAGTTCTTC	CASNQSGSRGNEQFF
TRBD2	TRBV10-3	once	TRBJ2-6	TGTGCCATCAGCGGGACTAGCGGGAGAGTGGGTGGGGCCAACGTCCTGACTTTC	CAISGTSGRVGGANVLTF
.	TRBV7-9	few	TRBJ2-3	TGTGCCAGCAGCTTAATTTCAACGTCTAGCACAGATACGCAGTATTTT	CASSLISTSSTDTQYF
.	TRBV28	many	TRBJ2-5	TGTGCCAGCAGCCGACCTAGCATGCAGGGAGAGACCCAGTACTTC	CASSRPSMQGETQYF